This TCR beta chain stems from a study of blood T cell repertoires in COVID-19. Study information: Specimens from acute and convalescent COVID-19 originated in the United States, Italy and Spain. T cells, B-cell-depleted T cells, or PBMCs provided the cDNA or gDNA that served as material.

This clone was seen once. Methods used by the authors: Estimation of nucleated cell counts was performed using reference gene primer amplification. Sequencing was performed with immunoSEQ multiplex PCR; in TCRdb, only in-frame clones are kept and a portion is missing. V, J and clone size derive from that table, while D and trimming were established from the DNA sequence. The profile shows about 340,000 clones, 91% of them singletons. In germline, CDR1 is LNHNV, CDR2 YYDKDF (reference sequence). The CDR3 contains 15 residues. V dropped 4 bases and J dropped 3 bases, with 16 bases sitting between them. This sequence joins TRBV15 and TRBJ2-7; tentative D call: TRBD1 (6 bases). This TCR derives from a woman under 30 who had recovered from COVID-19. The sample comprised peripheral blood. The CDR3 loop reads CATSKGDILDYEQYV. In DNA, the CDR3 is TGTGCCACCAGCAAAGGGGACATTCTGGACTACGAGCAGTACGTC.